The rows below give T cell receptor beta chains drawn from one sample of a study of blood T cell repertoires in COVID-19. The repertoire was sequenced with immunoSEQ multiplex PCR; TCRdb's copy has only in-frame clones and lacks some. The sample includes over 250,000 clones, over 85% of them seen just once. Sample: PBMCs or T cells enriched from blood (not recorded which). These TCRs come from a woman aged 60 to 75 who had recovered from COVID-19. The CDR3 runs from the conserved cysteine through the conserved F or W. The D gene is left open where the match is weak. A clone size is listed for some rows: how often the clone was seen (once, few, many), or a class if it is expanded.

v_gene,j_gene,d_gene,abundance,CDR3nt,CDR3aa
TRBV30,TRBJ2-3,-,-,TGTGGTGGAAGAGGATTAGGCACAGATACGCAGTATTTT,CGGRGLGTDTQYF
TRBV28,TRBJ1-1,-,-,TGTGCCAGCAGTCGGGAACTGAACACTGAAGCTTTCTTT,CASSRELNTEAFF
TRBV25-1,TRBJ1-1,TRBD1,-,TGTGCCAGCAGTGAAGGGACAGGGTTTATGAACACTGAAGCTTTCTTT,CASSEGTGFMNTEAFF
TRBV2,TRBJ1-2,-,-,TGTGCCAGCAGTGAAGGTCTAGGGGTAAACTATGGCTACACCTTC,CASSEGLGVNYGYTF
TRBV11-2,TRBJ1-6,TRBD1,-,TGTGCCAGCAGCTCCACAGGGGTGGAATATAGTTCACCCCTCCACTTT,CASSSTGVEYSSPLHF
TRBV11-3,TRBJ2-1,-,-,TGTGCCAGCAGCTCGCGAACGACCCTAGACAATGAGCAGTTCTTC,CASSSRTTLDNEQFF
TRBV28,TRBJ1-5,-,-,TGTGCCAGCAGCTATACCCTTGGCAATCAGCCCCAGCATTTT,CASSYTLGNQPQHF
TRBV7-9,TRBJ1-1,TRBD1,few,TGTGCCAGCAGTCCTCTCTGGACAGGGGCGATAAACACTGAAGCTTTCTTT,CASSPLWTGAINTEAFF
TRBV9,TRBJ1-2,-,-,TGTGCCAGCAGCGACAGCTATGGCTACACCTTC,CASSDSYGYTF
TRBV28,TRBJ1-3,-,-,TGTGCCAGCAGTATTCAAAATACCATATATTTT,CASSIQNTIYF
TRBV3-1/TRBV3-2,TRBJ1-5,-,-,TGTGCCAGCAGCCAAGATAGGGGTCAGCCCCAGCATTTT,CASSQDRGQPQHF
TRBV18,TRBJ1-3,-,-,TGTGCCAGCTCACCGGACACGAACAGGGCTGGAAACACCATATATTTT,CASSPDTNRAGNTIYF
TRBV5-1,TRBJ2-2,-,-,TGCGCCAGCAGCTTGGCCGGAAACAGGGCCACCGGGGAGCTGTTTTTT,CASSLAGNRATGELFF
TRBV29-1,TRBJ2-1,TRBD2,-,TGCAGCGAGAGGGGACTAGCGGTCCACAATGAGCAGTTCTTC,CSERGLAVHNEQFF
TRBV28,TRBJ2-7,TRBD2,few,TGTGCCACTGTACGGGGGGTCTACGAGCAGTACTTC,CATVRGVYEQYF
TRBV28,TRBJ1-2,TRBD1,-,TGTGCCAGCAGTGAGGGACAGGGCTTTGGCTACACCTTC,CASSEGQGFGYTF
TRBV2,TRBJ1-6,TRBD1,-,TGTGCCAGCAGCCCACAGGGGAATTCACCCCTCCACTTT,CASSPQGNSPLHF
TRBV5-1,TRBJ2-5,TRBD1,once,TGCGCCAGCAGTACCTCCGGGACAGGGGTTCAAGAGACCCAGTACTTC,CASSTSGTGVQETQYF
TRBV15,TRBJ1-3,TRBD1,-,TGTGCCACCAGCAGAGATCCGGGACAGGGGCCCGGAAACACCATATATTTT,CATSRDPGQGPGNTIYF
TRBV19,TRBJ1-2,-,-,TGTGCCAGTACTTATCAGGGAAGGGGACTCCCCTATGGCTACACCTTC,CASTYQGRGLPYGYTF
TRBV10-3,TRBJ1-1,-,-,TGTGCCATCAGTGGCGGCGATGAAGCTTTCTTT,CAISGGDEAFF
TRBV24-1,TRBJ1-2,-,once,TGTGCCACCAGTTCCCAGGGGAAAGGAAACTATGGCTACACCTTC,CATSSQGKGNYGYTF
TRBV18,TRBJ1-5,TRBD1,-,TGTGCCAGCTCATCCACCGGGACAGGGGGCGAGGGTCAGCCCCAGCATTTT,CASSSTGTGGEGQPQHF
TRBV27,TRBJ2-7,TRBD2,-,TGTGCCAGCAGTCCCCGTATAGCGGGAGATAGCTACGAGCAGTACTTC,CASSPRIAGDSYEQYF
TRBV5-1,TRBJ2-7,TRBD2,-,TGCGCCAGCAGCCCCTTGACTAGCGGATCCTACGAGCAGTACTTC,CASSPLTSGSYEQYF
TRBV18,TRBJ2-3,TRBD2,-,TGTGCCAGCTCACCGGGTAGCGGGGCTACGCAGTATTTT,CASSPGSGATQYF
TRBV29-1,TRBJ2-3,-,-,TGCAGCGTGGACAGTGAAGATACGCAGTATTTT,CSVDSEDTQYF
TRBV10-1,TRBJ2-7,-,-,TGCGCCAGCAGTGCCTATGTCGGCGGAGCCTACGAGCAGTACTTC,CASSAYVGGAYEQYF
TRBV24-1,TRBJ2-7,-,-,TGTGCCACCAGTGATTTACCCCGACTAGTCAAATACTTC,CATSDLPRLVKYF
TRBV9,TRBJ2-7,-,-,TGTGCCAGCAGCGTTACCGACAGGCCCAACGAGCAGTACTTC,CASSVTDRPNEQYF
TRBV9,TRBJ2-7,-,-,TGTGCCAGCAGCCCCTCGACAGTCTCCTACGAGCAGTACTTC,CASSPSTVSYEQYF